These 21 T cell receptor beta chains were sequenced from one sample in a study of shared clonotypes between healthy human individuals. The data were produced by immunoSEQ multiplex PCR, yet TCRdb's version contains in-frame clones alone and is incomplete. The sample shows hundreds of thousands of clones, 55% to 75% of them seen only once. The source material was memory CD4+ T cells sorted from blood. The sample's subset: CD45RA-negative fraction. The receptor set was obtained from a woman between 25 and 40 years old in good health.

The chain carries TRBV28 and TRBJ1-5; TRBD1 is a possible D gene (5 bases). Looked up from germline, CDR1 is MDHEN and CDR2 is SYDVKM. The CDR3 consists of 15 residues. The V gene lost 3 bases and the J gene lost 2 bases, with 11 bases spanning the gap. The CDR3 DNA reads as TGTGCCAGCAGTTTGGGCGGACAACGCAATCAGCCCCAGCATTTT. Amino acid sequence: CASSLGGQRNQPQHF.

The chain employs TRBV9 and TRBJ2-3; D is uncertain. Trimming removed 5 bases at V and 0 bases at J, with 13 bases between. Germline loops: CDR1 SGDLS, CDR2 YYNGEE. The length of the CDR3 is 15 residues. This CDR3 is CASSRVSGSTDTQYF. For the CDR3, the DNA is TGTGCCAGCAGTCGAGTCTCTGGTAGCACAGATACGCAGTATTTT.

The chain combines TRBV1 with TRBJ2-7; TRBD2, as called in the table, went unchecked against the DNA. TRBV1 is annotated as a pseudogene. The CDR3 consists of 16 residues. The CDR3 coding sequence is TGCACCAGCAGCCAACCCGCACGCCGCAACGGCTACGAGCAGTACTTC. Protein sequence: CTSSQPARRNGYEQYF.

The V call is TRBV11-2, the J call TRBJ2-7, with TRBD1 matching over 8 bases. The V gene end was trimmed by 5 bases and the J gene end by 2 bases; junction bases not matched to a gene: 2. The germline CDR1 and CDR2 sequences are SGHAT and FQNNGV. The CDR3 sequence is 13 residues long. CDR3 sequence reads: CASSPTGAYEQYF. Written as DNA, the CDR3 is TGTGCCAGCAGCCCGACAGGGGCCTACGAGCAGTACTTC. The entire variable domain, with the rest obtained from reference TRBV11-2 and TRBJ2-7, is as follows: EAGVAQSPRYKIIEKRQSVAFWCNPISGHATLYWYQQILGQGPKLLIQFQNNGVVDDSQLPKDRFSAERLKGVDSTLKIQPAKLEDSAVYLCASSPTGAYEQYFGPGTRLTVT.

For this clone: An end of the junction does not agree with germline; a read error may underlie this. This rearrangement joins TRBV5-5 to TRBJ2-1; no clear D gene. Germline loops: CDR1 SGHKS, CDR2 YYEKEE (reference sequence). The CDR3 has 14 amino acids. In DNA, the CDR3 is TGTGCCAGCACCCCATTCGGCTCCTCCAATGAGCAGTTCTTC. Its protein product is CASTPFGSSNEQFF.

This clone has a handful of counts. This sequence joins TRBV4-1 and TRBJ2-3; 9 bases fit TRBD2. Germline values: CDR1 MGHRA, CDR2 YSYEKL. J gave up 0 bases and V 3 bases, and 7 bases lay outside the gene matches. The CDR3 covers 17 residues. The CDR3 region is CASSQDSTSGSTDTQYF. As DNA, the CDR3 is TGCGCCAGCAGCCAGGATTCGACTAGCGGTAGCACAGATACGCAGTATTTT.

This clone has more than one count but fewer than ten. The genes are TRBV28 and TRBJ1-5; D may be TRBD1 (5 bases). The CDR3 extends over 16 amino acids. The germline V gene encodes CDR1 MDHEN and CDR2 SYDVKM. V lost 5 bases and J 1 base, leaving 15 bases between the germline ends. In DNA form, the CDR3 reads TGTGCCAGCAGTCCAGGGACGGAGGGGAGCAATCAGCCCCAGCATTTT. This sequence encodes CASSPGTEGSNQPQHF.

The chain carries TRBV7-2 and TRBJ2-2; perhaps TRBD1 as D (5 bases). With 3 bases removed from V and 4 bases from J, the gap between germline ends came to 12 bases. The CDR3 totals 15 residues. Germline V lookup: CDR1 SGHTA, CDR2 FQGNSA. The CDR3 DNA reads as TGTGCCAGCAGCTTGGCAGGGTTTGGCACCGGGGAGCTGTTTTTT. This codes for CASSLAGFGTGELFF.

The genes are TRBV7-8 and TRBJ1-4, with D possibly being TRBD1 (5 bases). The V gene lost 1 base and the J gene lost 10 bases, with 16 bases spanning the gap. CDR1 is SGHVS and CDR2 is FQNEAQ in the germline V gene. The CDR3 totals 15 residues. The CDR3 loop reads CASSLDLSGIAKLFF. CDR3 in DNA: TGTGCCAGCAGCTTAGATCTTTCAGGGATCGCAAAACTGTTTTTT.

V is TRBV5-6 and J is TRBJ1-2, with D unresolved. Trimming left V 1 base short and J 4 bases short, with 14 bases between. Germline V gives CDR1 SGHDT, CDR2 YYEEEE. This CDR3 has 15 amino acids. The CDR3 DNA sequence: TGTGCCAGCAGCTTGACTTCCGGCCCAACCTATGGCTACACCTTC. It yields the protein CASSLTSGPTYGYTF.

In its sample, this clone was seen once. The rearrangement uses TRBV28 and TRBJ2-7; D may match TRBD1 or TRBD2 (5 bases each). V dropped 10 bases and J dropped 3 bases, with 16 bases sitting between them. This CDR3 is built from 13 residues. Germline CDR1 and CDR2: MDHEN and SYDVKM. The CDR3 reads CATGHARGYEQYF. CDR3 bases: TGTGCCACCGGACACGCACGGGGCTACGAGCAGTACTTC.

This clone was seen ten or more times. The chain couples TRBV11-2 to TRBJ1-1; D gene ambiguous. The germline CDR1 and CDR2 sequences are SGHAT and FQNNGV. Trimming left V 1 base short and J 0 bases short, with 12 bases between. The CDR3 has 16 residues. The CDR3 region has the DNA TGTGCCAGCAGCTTAGGTCGGCAGACCATGAACACTGAAGCTTTCTTT. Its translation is CASSLGRQTMNTEAFF.

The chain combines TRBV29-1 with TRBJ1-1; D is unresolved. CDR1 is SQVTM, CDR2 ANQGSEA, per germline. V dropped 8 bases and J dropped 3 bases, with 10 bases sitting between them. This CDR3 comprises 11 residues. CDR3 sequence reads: CSTHLDTEAFF. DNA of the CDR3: TGCAGCACTCACTTGGACACTGAAGCTTTCTTT.

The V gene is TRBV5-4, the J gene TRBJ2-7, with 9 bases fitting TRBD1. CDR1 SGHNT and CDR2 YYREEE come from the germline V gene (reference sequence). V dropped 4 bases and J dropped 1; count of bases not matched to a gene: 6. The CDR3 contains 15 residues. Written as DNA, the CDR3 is TGTGCCAGCAGCCCGGATGGGACAGGGTCCTACGAGCAGTACTTC. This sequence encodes CASSPDGTGSYEQYF.

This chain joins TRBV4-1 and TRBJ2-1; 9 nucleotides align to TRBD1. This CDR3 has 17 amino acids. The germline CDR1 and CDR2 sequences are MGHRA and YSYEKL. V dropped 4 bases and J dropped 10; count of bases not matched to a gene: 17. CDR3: CASSLNTGGASGREQFF. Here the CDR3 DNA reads TGCGCCAGCAGCCTGAACACAGGGGGCGCTTCGGGTCGGGAGCAGTTCTTC.

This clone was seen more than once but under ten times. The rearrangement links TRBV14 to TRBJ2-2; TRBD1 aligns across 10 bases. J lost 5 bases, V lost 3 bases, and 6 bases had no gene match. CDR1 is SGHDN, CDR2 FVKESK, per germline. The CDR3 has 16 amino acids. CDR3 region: CASSHGTGVRTGELFF. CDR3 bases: TGTGCCAGCAGCCACGGGACAGGGGTCCGAACCGGGGAGCTGTTTTTT. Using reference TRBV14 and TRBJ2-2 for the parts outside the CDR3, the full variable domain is EAGVTQFPSHSVIEKGQTVTLRCDPISGHDNLYWYRRVMGKEIKFLLHFVKESKQDESGMPNNRFLAERTGGTYSTLKVQPAELEDSGVYFCASSHGTGVRTGELFFGEGSRLTVL.

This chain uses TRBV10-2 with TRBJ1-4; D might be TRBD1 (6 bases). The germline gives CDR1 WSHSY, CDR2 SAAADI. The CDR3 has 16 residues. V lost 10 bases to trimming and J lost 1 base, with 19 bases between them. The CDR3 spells CATRPSWGRTNEKLFF. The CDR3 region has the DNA TGCGCCACCCGCCCGAGTTGGGGGCGAACTAATGAAAAACTGTTTTTT.

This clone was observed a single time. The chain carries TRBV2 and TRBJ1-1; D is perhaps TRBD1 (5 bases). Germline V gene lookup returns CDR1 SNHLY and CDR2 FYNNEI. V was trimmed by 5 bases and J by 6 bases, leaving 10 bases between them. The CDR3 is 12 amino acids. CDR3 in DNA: TGTGCCAGCAGTAAGGGGTGGGCTGAAGCTTTCTTT. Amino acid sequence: CASSKGWAEAFF.

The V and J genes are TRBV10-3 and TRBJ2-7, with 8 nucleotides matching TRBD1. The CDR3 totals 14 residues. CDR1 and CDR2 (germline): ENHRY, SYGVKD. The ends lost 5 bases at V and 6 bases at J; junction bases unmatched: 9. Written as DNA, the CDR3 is TGTGCCATCAGTCGCCAGGGGGCGGATGGCGAGCAGTACTTC. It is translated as CAISRQGADGEQYF.

This CDR3 reads CASSFAASDTQYF. The CDR3 DNA reads TGTGCCAGCAGCTTCGCCGCTTCAGATACGCAGTATTTT. This chain uses TRBV7-9 with TRBJ2-3; no firm D call. Germline V gene data show CDR1 as SEHNR and CDR2 as FQNEAQ (reference sequence). The V and J ends lost 3 bases and 4 bases respectively, with 8 bases between them. This CDR3 comprises 13 residues.

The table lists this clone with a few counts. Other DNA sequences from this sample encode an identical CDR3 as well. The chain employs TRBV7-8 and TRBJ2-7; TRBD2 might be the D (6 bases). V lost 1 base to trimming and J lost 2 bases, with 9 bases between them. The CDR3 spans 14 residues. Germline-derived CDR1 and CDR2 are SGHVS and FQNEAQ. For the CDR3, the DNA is TGTGCCAGCAGCTTAGTTGCGGGGCCCTACGAGCAGTACTTC. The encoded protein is CASSLVAGPYEQYF.